Presented here are 21 T cell receptor beta chains from one specimen sequenced in a study of blood T cell repertoires in COVID-19. The data were produced by immunoSEQ multiplex PCR, yet TCRdb's version contains in-frame clones alone and is incomplete. The table includes about 190,000 clones, more than 75% detected once. The sample consisted of peripheral blood. These TCRs come from a human donor in a cohort sampled during active COVID-19.

The chain combines TRBV30 with TRBJ2-7, with 7 bases aligning to TRBD2. V shed 2 bases, J shed 5 bases, and the junction held 12 bases outside the gene matches. The germline V gene has CDR1 GTSNPN and CDR2 SVGIG (reference sequence). This CDR3 region has 15 residues. CDR3 loop: CAWSHPGLGPHEQYF. The CDR3 DNA sequence: TGTGCCTGGAGTCACCCTGGACTAGGCCCCCACGAGCAGTACTTC. Variable domain in full (rest from reference TRBV30 and TRBJ2-7): SQTIHQWPATLVQPVGSPLSLECTVEGTSNPNLYWYRQAAGRGLQLLFYSVGIGQISSEVPQNLSASRPQDRQFILSSKKLLLSDSGFYLCAWSHPGLGPHEQYFGPGTRLTVT.

V is TRBV9 and J is TRBJ1-2, with a possible D match to TRBD1 (5 bases). This CDR3 comprises 14 residues. With 0 bases removed from V and 4 bases from J, the gap between germline ends came to 10 bases. CDR1 and CDR2 (germline): SGDLS, YYNGEE. CDR3 amino acids: CASSVAQGTYGYTF. The DNA for the CDR3 is TGTGCCAGCAGCGTAGCCCAGGGTACCTATGGCTACACCTTC.

V and J are TRBV9 and TRBJ2-7, with 7 bases aligning to TRBD2. The V gene's germline CDR1 is SGDLS and CDR2 YYNGEE. V shed 0 bases and J 5 bases; nucleotides not matched to a gene: 5. The length of the CDR3 is 14 residues. The CDR3 DNA is TGTGCCAGCAGCGTAGACGCGGGAGAAAACGAGCAGTACTTC. Translating gives CASSVDAGENEQYF.

V and J are TRBV6-2 or TRBV6-3 and TRBJ1-1, with TRBD1 matching 11 bases. Trimming removed 1 base from V and 5 bases from J; junction bases left unmatched: 9. The CDR3 has 17 amino acids. The V gene's germline CDR1 is MNHEY and CDR2 SVGEGT. Here the CDR3 DNA reads TGTGCCAGCAGTTACTATCGGGACAGGGGGGGCGGAACTGAAGCTTTCTTT. Translating gives CASSYYRDRGGGTEAFF.

The CDR3 coding sequence is TGTGCCAGCAGTGAATCGGCAGGGCCGTATCATGGCTACACCTTC. Amino acids: CASSESAGPYHGYTF. The chain recombines TRBV6-1 with TRBJ1-2; TRBD1 is a possible D gene (5 bases). The CDR3 has 15 residues. Between the trimmed V and J ends, which lost 2 bases and 6 bases, there was a span of 16 bases. Per the germline V gene, CDR1 is MNHNS and CDR2 is SASEGT.

The chain couples TRBV7-6 to TRBJ2-7, with D perhaps matching TRBD1 (6 bases). The CDR3 is 15 amino acids. The V gene lost 1 base and the J gene lost 3 bases, with 13 bases spanning the gap. The germline gives CDR1 SGHVS, CDR2 FNYEAQ. The CDR3 coding sequence is TGTGCCAGCAGCTTAGAAATAGGCAGGGGCTACGAGCAGTACTTC. It yields the protein CASSLEIGRGYEQYF.

This sequence joins TRBV5-4 and TRBJ1-4; weak D call: TRBD1 (5 bases). The CDR3 totals 16 residues. Trimming removed 5 bases from V and 0 bases from J, with 14 bases in between. CDR1 is SGHNT and CDR2 is YYREEE in the germline V gene (reference sequence). The CDR3: CASRPDGGSTNEKLFF. CDR3 in DNA: TGTGCCAGCAGACCCGACGGGGGGTCAACTAATGAAAAACTGTTTTTT.

The gene calls are TRBV11-2 and TRBJ2-1, with TRBD2 identical over 9 bases. From germline, CDR1 is SGHAT and CDR2 FQNNGV. Trimming removed 6 bases from V and 5 bases from J; junction bases left unmatched: 11. The CDR3 runs to 16 residues. CDR3 DNA sequence: TGTGCCAGCAGTCTTAGCGGGAGATTTTTTGACAATGAGCAGTTCTTC. It translates to CASSLSGRFFDNEQFF.

The CDR3 is CASSLAGDTRTDTQYF. For the CDR3, the DNA is TGCGCCAGCAGCTTGGCCGGGGACACCCGCACAGATACGCAGTATTTT. The J gene is TRBJ2-3, the V gene TRBV5-1; tentative D call: TRBD1 (6 bases). The CDR3 contains 16 residues. Germline V gives CDR1 SGHRS, CDR2 YFSETQ. The V and J ends lost 0 bases and 1 base respectively, with 12 bases between them.

This clone was found many times. The chain uses TRBV12-5 and TRBJ1-1; D is unresolved. The germline V gene has CDR1 LGHNT and CDR2 FRNRAP. The CDR3 has 12 residues. The V gene lost 6 bases and the J gene lost 6 bases, with 11 bases spanning the gap. In DNA, the CDR3 is TGTGCTAGTGGCCTGGTGGGCGCTGAAGCTTTCTTT. This sequence encodes CASGLVGAEAFF.

The chain carries TRBV10-3 and TRBJ1-2; D might be TRBD1 (6 bases). V was clipped by 2 bases and J by 4 bases, with 11 bases between them. The CDR3 sequence is 14 residues long. The germline V gene encodes CDR1 ENHRY and CDR2 SYGVKD. The CDR3 sequence is CAISEGRGSYGYTF. For the CDR3, the DNA is TGTGCCATCAGTGAGGGCAGGGGCAGCTATGGCTACACCTTC.

The gene calls are TRBV19 and TRBJ2-7, with TRBD1 identical over 9 bases. J was trimmed by 2 bases and V by 6 bases; bases with no gene match: 5. The CDR3 loop spans 14 amino acids. CDR1 is LNHDA and CDR2 is SQIVND in the germline V gene (reference sequence). The CDR3 loop reads CASRETGGPYEQYF. The CDR3 DNA is TGTGCCAGTAGGGAAACAGGGGGCCCCTACGAGCAGTACTTC.

The rearrangement links TRBV12-3 or TRBV12-4 to TRBJ2-1, with a weak D call TRBD2 (5 bases). This CDR3 is built from 12 residues. The ends were cut back, 1 base at V and 10 bases at J, with 8 bases in the middle. The CDR3 spells CASSLGTREQFF. CDR3 sequence (DNA): TGTGCCAGCAGTTTAGGAACTAGAGAGCAGTTCTTC.

This clone has a handful of counts. The J gene is TRBJ2-7, the V gene TRBV19, with 9 bases matching TRBD2. Germline V CDR1 and CDR2: LNHDA, SQIVND (reference sequence). The ends lost 3 bases at V and 3 bases at J; junction bases unmatched: 6. The CDR3 length is 15 residues. The CDR3 loop is CASSMRAGGRYEQYF. The CDR3 nucleotides are TGTGCCAGTAGTATGAGAGCGGGAGGACGCTACGAGCAGTACTTC.

V gene TRBV11-2 combines with J gene TRBJ2-7; 8 nucleotides agree with TRBD2. This CDR3 contains 12 residues. Germline V gene data show CDR1 as SGHAT and CDR2 as FQNNGV. V lost 6 bases and J lost 6; bases outside the gene matches: 4. The CDR3 protein is CASSFGGGEQYF. Written as DNA, the CDR3 is TGTGCCAGCAGTTTCGGGGGGGGCGAGCAGTACTTC.

V usage is TRBV6-6 and J usage is TRBJ1-4; the D gene is possibly TRBD1 (6 bases). CDR3 length: 15 amino acids. CDR1 MNHNY and CDR2 SVGAGI come from the germline V gene (reference sequence). V was trimmed by 2 bases and J by 0 bases, leaving 7 bases between them. DNA for the CDR3: TGTGCCAGCAGTTACACAGGGACAACTAATGAAAAACTGTTTTTT. Its protein product is CASSYTGTTNEKLFF.

In its sample, this clone was seen a few times. This sequence joins TRBV7-9 and TRBJ2-2; D is undetermined. V dropped 7 bases and J dropped 2 bases, with 20 bases sitting between them. The CDR3 totals 17 residues. CDR1 SEHNR and CDR2 FQNEAQ come from the germline V gene (reference sequence). The CDR3 sequence is CASTSPPGGSNTGELFF. The CDR3 DNA reads TGTGCCAGCACCTCCCCCCCCGGCGGCAGCAACACCGGGGAGCTGTTTTTT.

The rearrangement links TRBV3-1 (or the pseudogene TRBV3-2) to TRBJ1-5, with 11 bases fitting TRBD1. J gave up 0 bases and V 3 bases, and 1 base lay outside the gene matches. The CDR3 totals 16 residues. In germline, CDR1 is LGHDT, CDR2 YNNKEL (reference sequence). The CDR3 spells CASSQGTGGSNQPQHF. The CDR3 DNA reads TGTGCCAGCAGCCAGGGGACAGGGGGTAGCAATCAGCCCCAGCATTTT.

The CDR3 bases are TGTGCCAGCGGGTCGGGGGTCGACTATGGCTACACCTTC. This encodes CASGSGVDYGYTF. This chain links TRBV6-5 with TRBJ1-2; perhaps TRBD1 as D (5 bases). This CDR3 is built from 13 residues. Germline CDR1 reads MNHEY; CDR2 reads SVGAGI. V was shortened by 8 bases and J by 3 bases, with 13 bases between the two germline ends.

The V gene is TRBV29-1, the J gene TRBJ2-1; tentative D call: TRBD1 (6 bases). V lost 0 bases and J 11 bases, leaving 11 bases between the germline ends. The CDR3 loop spans 12 amino acids. Per germline, CDR1 SQVTM and CDR2 ANQGSEA. The CDR3, as DNA: TGCAGCGTTGAAGAGGGGGCAGCCCAGCAGTTCTTC. This gives the protein CSVEEGAAQQFF.

This chain uses TRBV27 with TRBJ2-7, with D possibly TRBD2 on 5 matching bases. The CDR3 consists of 16 residues. The germline gives CDR1 MNHEY, CDR2 SMNVEV (reference sequence). With 0 bases removed from V and 2 bases from J, the gap between germline ends came to 14 bases. This CDR3 reads CASSLSVEGRAYEQYF. CDR3 sequence (DNA): TGTGCCAGCAGTTTATCGGTAGAGGGTAGGGCCTACGAGCAGTACTTC.